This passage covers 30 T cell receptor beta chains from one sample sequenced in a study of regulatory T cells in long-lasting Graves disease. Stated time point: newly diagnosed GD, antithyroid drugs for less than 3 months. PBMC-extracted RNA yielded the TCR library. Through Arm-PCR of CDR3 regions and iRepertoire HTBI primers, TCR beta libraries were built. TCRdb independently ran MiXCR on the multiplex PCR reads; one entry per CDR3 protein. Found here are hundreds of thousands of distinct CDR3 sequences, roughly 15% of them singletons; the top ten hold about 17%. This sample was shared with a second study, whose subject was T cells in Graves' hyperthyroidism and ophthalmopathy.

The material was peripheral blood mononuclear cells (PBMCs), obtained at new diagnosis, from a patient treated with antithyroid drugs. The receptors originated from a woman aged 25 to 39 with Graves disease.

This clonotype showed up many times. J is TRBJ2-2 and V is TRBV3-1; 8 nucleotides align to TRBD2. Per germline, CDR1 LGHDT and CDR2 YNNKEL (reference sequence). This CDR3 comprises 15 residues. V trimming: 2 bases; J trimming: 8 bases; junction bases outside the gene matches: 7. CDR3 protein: CASSQISGGTGELFF. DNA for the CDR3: TGTGCCAGCAGCCAAATTTCGGGGGGGACAGGGGAGCTGTTTTTT.

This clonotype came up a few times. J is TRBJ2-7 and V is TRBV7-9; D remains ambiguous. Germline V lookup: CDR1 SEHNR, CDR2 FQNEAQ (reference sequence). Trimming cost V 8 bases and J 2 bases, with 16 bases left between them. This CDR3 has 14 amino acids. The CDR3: CASGTPDGAYEQYF. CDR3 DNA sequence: TGTGCCAGCGGCACGCCAGACGGAGCCTACGAGCAGTACTTC.

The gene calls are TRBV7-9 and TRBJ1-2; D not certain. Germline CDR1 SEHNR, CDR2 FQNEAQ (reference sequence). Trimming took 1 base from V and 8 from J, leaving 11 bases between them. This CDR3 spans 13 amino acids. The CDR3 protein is CASSLDRREGYTF. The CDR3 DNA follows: TGTGCCAGCAGCTTAGATAGGCGGGAGGGCTACACCTTC.

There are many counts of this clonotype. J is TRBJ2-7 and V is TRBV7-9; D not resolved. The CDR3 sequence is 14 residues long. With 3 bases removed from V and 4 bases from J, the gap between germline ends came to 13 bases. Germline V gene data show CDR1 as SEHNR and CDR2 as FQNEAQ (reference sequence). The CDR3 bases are TGTGCCAGCAGCTTGGAACGCGACGGATACGAGCAGTACTTC. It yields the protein CASSLERDGYEQYF.

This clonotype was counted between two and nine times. The CDR3 protein is CAAGTSQETQYF. The DNA of the CDR3 is TGTGCCGCTGGAACGTCCCAAGAGACCCAGTACTTC. V and J are TRBV2 and TRBJ2-5; D is unclear. This CDR3 has 12 residues. V lost 11 bases and J lost 1, with 11 bases in between. The germline gives CDR1 SNHLY, CDR2 FYNNEI.

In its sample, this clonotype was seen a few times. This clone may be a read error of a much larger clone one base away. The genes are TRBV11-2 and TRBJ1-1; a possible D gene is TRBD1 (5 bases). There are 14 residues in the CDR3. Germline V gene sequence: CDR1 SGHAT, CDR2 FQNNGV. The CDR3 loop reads CASRLDNMNTGAFF. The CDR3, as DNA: TGTGCCAGCAGATTGGACAACATGAACACTGGAGCTTTCTTT. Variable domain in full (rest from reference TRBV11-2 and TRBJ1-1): EAGVAQSPRYKIIEKRQSVAFWCNPISGHATLYWYQQILGQGPKLLIQFQNNGVVDDSQLPKDRFSAERLKGVDSTLKIQPAKLEDSAVYLCASRLDNMNTGAFFGQGTRLTVV.

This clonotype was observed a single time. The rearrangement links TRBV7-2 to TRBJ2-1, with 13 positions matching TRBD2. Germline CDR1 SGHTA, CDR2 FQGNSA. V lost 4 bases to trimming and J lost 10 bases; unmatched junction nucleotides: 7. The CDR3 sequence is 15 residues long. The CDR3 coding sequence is TGTGCCAGCAGCTCACTAGCGGGAGGGCCTTACGAGCAGTTCTTC. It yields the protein CASSSLAGGPYEQFF.

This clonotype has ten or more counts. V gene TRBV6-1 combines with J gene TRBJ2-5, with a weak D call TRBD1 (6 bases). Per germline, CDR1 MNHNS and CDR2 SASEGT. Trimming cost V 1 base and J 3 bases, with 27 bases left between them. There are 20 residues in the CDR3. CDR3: CASSEGRTQTGTSEKETQYF. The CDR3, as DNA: TGTGCCAGCAGTGAAGGCCGGACCCAGACCGGGACATCAGAAAAAGAGACCCAGTACTTC.

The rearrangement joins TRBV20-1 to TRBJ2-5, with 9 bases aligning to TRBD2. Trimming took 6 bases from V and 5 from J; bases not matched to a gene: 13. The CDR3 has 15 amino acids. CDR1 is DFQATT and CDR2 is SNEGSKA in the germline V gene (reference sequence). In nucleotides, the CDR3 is TGCAGTGCCCTAAGCCCAGCGGGGGGTCCGGAGACCCAGTACTTC. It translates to CSALSPAGGPETQYF.

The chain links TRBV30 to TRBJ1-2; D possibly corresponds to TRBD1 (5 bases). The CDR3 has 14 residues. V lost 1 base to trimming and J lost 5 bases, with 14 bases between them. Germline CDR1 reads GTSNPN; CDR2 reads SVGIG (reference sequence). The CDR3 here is CAWSGQGSNYGYTF. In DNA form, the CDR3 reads TGTGCCTGGAGTGGTCAGGGATCCAATTATGGCTACACCTTC.

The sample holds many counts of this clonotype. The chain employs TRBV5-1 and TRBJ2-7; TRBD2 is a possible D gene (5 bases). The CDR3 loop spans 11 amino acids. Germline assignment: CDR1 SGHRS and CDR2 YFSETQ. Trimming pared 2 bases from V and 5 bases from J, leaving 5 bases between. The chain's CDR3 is CASSFGDEQYF. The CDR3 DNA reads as TGCGCCAGCAGCTTCGGGGACGAGCAGTACTTC.

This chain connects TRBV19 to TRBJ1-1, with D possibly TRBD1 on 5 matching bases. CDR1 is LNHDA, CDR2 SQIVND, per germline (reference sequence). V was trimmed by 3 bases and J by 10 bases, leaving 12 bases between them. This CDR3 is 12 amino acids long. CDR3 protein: CASSIRRGRAFF. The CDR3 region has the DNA TGTGCCAGTAGTATCAGGAGGGGTCGAGCTTTCTTT.

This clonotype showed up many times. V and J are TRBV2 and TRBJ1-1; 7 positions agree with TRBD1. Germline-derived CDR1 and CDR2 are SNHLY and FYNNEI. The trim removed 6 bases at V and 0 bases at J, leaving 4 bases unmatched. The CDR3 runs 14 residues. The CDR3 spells CASRDTGVNTEAFF. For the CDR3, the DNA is TGTGCCAGCAGGGATACAGGGGTGAACACTGAAGCTTTCTTT.

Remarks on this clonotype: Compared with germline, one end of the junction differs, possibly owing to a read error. The CDR3 DNA reads TGTGCCGGCAGTTTGGGCACAGGTAATCAGCCCCAGCATTTT. As protein: CAGSLGTGNQPQHF. The chain joins TRBV28 to TRBJ1-5; perhaps TRBD1 as D (5 bases). CDR1 MDHEN and CDR2 SYDVKM come from the germline V gene. The CDR3 spans 14 residues.

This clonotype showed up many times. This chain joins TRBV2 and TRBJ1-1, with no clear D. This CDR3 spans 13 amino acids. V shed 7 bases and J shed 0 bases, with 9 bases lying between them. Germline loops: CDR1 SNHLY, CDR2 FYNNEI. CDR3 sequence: CASIADMNTEAFF. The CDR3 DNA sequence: TGTGCCAGCATCGCAGATATGAACACTGAAGCTTTCTTT.

CDR3 residues: CASSPRGFPGANVLTF. The DNA for the CDR3 is TGTGCCAGCAGCCCACGAGGGTTCCCTGGGGCCAACGTCCTGACTTTC. The chain is built from TRBV6-1 and TRBJ2-6, with D perhaps TRBD2 (5 bases). The CDR3 contains 16 residues. Germline CDR1 MNHNS, CDR2 SASEGT. V was clipped by 6 bases and J by 2 bases, with 14 bases between them.

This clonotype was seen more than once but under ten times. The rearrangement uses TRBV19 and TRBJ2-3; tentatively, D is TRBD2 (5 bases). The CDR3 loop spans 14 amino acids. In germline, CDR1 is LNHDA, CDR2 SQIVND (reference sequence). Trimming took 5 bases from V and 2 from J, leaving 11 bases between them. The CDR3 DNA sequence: TGTGCCAGTAGTCCAGAGCGGACCACAGATACGCAGTATTTT. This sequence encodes CASSPERTTDTQYF.

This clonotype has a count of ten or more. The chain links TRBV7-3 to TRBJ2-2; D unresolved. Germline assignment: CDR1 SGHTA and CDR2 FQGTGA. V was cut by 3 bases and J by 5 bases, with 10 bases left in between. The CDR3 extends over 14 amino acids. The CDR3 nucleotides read TGTGCCAGCAGCTTGTTTGACGGGACCGGGGAGCTGTTTTTT. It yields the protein CASSLFDGTGELFF.

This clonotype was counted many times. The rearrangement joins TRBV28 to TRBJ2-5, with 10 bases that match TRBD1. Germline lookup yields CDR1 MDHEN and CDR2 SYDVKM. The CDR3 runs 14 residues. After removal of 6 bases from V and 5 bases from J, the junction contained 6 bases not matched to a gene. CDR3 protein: CASRTGGREETQYF. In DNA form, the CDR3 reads TGTGCCAGCAGGACAGGGGGCAGGGAGGAGACCCAGTACTTC.

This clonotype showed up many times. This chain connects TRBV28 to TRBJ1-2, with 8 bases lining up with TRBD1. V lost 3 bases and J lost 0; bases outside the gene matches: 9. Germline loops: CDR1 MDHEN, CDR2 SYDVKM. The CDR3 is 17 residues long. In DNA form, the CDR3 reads TGTGCCAGCAGTTTCGGCCTAGACAGGGGATCTAACTATGGCTACACCTTC. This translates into CASSFGLDRGSNYGYTF.

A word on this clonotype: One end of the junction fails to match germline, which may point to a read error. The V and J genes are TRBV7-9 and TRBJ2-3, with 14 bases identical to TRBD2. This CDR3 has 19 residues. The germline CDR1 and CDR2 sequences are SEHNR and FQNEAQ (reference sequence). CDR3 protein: CASSNRLAGGLGSGDTQCF. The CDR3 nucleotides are TGTGCCAGCAGCAACAGACTAGCGGGAGGGCTCGGTAGCGGAGATACGCAGTGTTTT.

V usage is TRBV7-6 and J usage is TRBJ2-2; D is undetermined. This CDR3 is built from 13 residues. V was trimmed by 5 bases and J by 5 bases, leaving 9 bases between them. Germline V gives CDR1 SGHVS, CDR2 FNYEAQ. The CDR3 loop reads CASSPTVTGELFF. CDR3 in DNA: TGTGCCAGCAGCCCAACGGTAACCGGGGAGCTGTTTTTT.

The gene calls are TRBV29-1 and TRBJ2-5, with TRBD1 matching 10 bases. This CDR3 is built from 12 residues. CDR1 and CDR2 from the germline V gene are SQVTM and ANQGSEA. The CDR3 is CRPGTGEKTQYF. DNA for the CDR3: TGCAGACCTGGGACAGGGGAGAAGACCCAGTACTTC.

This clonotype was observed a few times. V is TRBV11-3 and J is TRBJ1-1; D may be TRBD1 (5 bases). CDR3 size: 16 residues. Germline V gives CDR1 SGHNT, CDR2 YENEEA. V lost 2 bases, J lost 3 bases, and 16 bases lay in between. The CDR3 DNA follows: TGTGCCAGCAGCTTATACCGCCTGGGGGGGGACACTGAAGCTTTCTTT. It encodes CASSLYRLGGDTEAFF.

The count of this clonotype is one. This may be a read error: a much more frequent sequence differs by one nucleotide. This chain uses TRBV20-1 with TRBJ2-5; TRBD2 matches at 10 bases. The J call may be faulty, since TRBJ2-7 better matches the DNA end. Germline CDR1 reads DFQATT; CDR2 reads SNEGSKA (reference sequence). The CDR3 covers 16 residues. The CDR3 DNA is TGCAATGCTAGTAGCACCGGGACTAGCGCCACCTACGAGCAGTACTTC. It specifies CNASSTGTSATYEQYF.

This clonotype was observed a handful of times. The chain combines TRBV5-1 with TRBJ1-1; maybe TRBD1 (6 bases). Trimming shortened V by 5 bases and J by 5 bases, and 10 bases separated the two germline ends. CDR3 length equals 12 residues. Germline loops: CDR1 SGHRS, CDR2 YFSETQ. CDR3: CASRNRGTEAFF. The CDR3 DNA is TGCGCCAGCAGGAATAGGGGGACTGAAGCTTTCTTT.

The CDR3 is CASSLADSSANYGYTF. CDR3 DNA: TGCGCCAGCAGCTTGGCGGACAGTAGCGCTAACTATGGCTACACCTTC. This chain joins TRBV5-1 and TRBJ1-2, with D tentatively TRBD1 (6 bases). Germline loops: CDR1 SGHRS, CDR2 YFSETQ. There are 16 residues in the CDR3. The V gene lost 0 bases and the J gene lost 0 bases, with 12 bases spanning the gap.

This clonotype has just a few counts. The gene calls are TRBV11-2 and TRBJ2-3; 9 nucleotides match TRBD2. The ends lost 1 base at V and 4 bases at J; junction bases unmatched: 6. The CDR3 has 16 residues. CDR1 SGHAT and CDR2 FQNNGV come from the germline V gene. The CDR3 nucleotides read TGTGCCAGCAGCTTAGGAGGGACTAGCCGAGCAGATACGCAGTATTTT. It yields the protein CASSLGGTSRADTQYF. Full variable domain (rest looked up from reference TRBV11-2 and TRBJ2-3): EAGVAQSPRYKIIEKRQSVAFWCNPISGHATLYWYQQILGQGPKLLIQFQNNGVVDDSQLPKDRFSAERLKGVDSTLKIQPAKLEDSAVYLCASSLGGTSRADTQYFGPGTRLTVL.

CDR3 in DNA: TGCAGTGCTAGAGATCCTCTTGCTAGCGGGATTAGCACAGATACGCAGTATTTT. It specifies CSARDPLASGISTDTQYF. This chain connects TRBV20-1 to TRBJ2-3; 9 nucleotides match TRBD2. The CDR3 has 18 residues. Unmatched junction bases numbered 10, after V lost 0 bases and J lost 0 bases. The germline gives CDR1 DFQATT, CDR2 SNEGSKA (reference sequence).

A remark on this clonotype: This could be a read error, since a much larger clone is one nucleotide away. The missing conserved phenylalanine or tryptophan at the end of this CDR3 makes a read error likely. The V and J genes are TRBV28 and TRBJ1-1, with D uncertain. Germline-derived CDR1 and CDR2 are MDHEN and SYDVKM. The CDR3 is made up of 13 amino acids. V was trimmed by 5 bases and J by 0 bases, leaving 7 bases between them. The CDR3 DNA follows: TGTGCCAGCAGTATTATTATGAACACTGAAGCTTTCCTT. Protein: CASSIIMNTEAFL.